This T cell receptor (beta chain) was sequenced for a study of control samples from healthy donors and cancer patients. Trimming took off 0 bases at V and 2 bases at J, with 12 bases between the two ends. CDR3 length: 15 residues. Germline V gene lookup returns CDR1 SGDLS and CDR2 YYNGEE. Data came from immunoSEQ multiplex PCR; TCRdb stores just in-frame clones and leaves some out. This sample yields about 18,000 clones, of which around 84% are seen a single time; about 29% belongs to the top ten. The sequenced sample consisted of PBMCs. The chain couples TRBV9 to TRBJ2-7, with D unresolved. The receptor comes from a woman aged 70-85 years with lung cancer. The CDR3 region is CASSVAAEPTYEQYF. The CDR3 nucleotides read TGTGCCAGCAGCGTAGCGGCGGAGCCCACCTACGAGCAGTACTTC.